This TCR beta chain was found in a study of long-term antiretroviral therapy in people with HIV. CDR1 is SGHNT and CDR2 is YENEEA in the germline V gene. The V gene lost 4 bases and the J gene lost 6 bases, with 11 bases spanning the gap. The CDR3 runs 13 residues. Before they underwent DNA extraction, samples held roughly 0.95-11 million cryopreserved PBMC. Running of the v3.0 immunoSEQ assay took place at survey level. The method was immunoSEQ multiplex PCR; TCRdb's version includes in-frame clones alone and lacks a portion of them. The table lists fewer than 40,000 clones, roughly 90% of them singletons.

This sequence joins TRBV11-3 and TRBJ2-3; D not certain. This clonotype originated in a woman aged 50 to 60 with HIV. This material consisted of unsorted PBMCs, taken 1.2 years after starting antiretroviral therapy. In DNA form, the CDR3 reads TGTGCCAGCAGCTGGCAATCCGAGGATACGCAGTATTTT. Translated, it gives CASSWQSEDTQYF.